This T cell receptor beta chain was sequenced for a study of blood T cell repertoires in COVID-19. Study-level background: Acute and convalescent COVID-19 specimens originated in the United States, Italy and Spain. T cells, B-cell-depleted T cells, or PBMCs supplied cDNA or gDNA.

The CDR3 extends over 14 amino acids. V dropped 5 bases and J dropped 4; count of bases not matched to a gene: 6. The germline CDR1 and CDR2 sequences are PRHDT and FYEKMQ (reference sequence). As handled by the study authors: For nucleated cells, counts were estimated from reference gene primer amplification. Measured with immunoSEQ multiplex PCR; TCRdb has only the in-frame clones, and not every one. That table gives V, J and clone size, and the DNA gave D and trimming. The data show about 100,000 clones, nearly 90% seen once. The clonotype was recovered from a middle-aged man with active COVID-19. This rearrangement joins TRBV13 to TRBJ2-3; 7 positions match TRBD1. Specimen: peripheral blood. The CDR3: CASSPTGSADTQYF. CDR3 DNA: TGTGCCAGCAGCCCGACAGGGTCCGCAGATACGCAGTATTTT.